The 13 T cell receptor beta chains given below trace back to one sample, sequenced in a study of blood T cell repertoires in COVID-19. Sequencing was performed with immunoSEQ multiplex PCR; in TCRdb, only in-frame clones are kept and a portion is missing. This table has around 140,000 clones, approximately 84% appearing once. Sequenced input: peripheral blood. The receptors were gathered from a woman over 75 with acute or convalescent COVID-19.

V gene TRBV19 combines with J gene TRBJ2-3; D is perhaps TRBD1 (6 bases). From germline, CDR1 is LNHDA and CDR2 SQIVND (reference sequence). The CDR3 length is 16 residues. V was shortened by 6 bases and J by 2 bases, with 18 bases between the two germline ends. As DNA, the CDR3 is TGTGCCAGTAGCCCTACAGGGTCCCTTGACACAGATACGCAGTATTTT. This sequence encodes CASSPTGSLDTDTQYF.

This clone came up a few times. CDR3 in DNA: TGTGCCAGCAGCCCACGACTAGCGGGCTCCGGGGAGCTGTTTTTT. Amino acid sequence: CASSPRLAGSGELFF. J is TRBJ2-2 and V is TRBV11-2; 10 bases align to TRBD2. The CDR3 has 15 residues. CDR1 is SGHAT, CDR2 FQNNGV, per germline. Losses at the gene ends were 5 bases for V and 6 bases for J; bases not matched to a gene: 6.

This chain uses TRBV18 with TRBJ1-5; D possibly corresponds to TRBD1 (6 bases). The CDR3 length is 13 residues. Germline V gene data show CDR1 as KGHSH and CDR2 as LQKENI. V lost 6 bases to trimming and J lost 4 bases, with 10 bases between them. CDR3 loop: CASSRTVNQPQHF. CDR3 DNA: TGTGCCAGCTCCAGGACAGTGAATCAGCCCCAGCATTTT. Looking up the rest from reference TRBV18 and TRBJ1-5 gives the full variable domain: NAGVMQNPRHLVRRRGQEARLRCSPMKGHSHVYWYRQLPEEGLKFMVYLQKENIIDESGMPKERFSAEFPKEGPSILRIQQVVRGDSAAYFCASSRTVNQPQHFGDGTRLSIL.

This chain connects TRBV5-1 to TRBJ2-5; 9 bases are shared with TRBD1. Germline values: CDR1 SGHRS, CDR2 YFSETQ. V was pared by 4 bases and J by 5 bases, with 12 bases of the junction left unmatched. The CDR3 extends over 16 amino acids. The CDR3 spells CASSVVGTGPEETQYF. CDR3 nucleotides: TGCGCCAGCAGCGTAGTAGGGACAGGGCCCGAGGAGACCCAGTACTTC.

The chain joins TRBV30 to TRBJ2-7; 12 positions match TRBD1. Germline V gene data show CDR1 as GTSNPN and CDR2 as SVGIG (reference sequence). The V segment lost 5 bases and the J segment 5 bases; nucleotides outside the gene matches: 7. The CDR3 totals 14 residues. DNA of the CDR3: TGTGCCTGGCGCCGGGACAGGGGGCGCCACGAGCAGTACTTC. Translation gives CAWRRDRGRHEQYF.

The rearrangement joins TRBV5-1 to TRBJ2-5; 12 bases fit TRBD1. The V gene's germline CDR1 is SGHRS and CDR2 YFSETQ. This CDR3 has 15 amino acids. The ends lost 4 bases at V and 4 bases at J; junction bases unmatched: 5. CDR3 protein: CASSPGQGARETQYF. The CDR3 coding sequence is TGCGCCAGCAGCCCGGGACAGGGGGCGAGAGAGACCCAGTACTTC.

V is TRBV18 and J is TRBJ2-3; 12 nucleotides line up with TRBD2. The CDR3 has 17 residues. Germline CDR1 KGHSH, CDR2 LQKENI. The V and J ends lost 3 bases and 3 bases, in that order; junction bases with no gene match: 7. The CDR3 is CASSPRLAGVITDTQYF. In DNA, the CDR3 is TGTGCCAGCTCACCGCGACTAGCGGGAGTCATAACAGATACGCAGTATTTT.

The rearrangement joins TRBV7-9 to TRBJ2-1; 7 nucleotides match TRBD2. This CDR3 is built from 15 residues. The ends lost 0 bases at V and 10 bases at J; junction bases unmatched: 9. Germline loops: CDR1 SEHNR, CDR2 FQNEAQ (reference sequence). The CDR3 DNA sequence: TGTGCCAGCAGCTTAGCCGGTGCTAGCGGCCACGAGCAGTTCTTC. Its protein product is CASSLAGASGHEQFF.

The chain recombines TRBV4-3 with TRBJ1-4; D unclear. The CDR3 runs to 13 residues. The germline gives CDR1 LGHNA, CDR2 YSLEER. Trimming left V 0 bases short and J 17 bases short, with 16 bases between. CDR3 amino acids: CASSQDGVQPLFF. The CDR3 DNA reads as TGCGCCAGCAGCCAAGATGGTGTACAGCCCCTTTTTTTT.

The genes are TRBV7-2 and TRBJ1-4; TRBD1 agrees at 10 bases. Germline trimming cut 5 bases from V and 3 bases from J; bases unmatched to any gene: 9. Germline V gene sequence: CDR1 SGHTA, CDR2 FQGNSA. This CDR3 is 17 amino acids long. Here the CDR3 reads CASSRRQGARANEKLFF. The CDR3 DNA follows: TGTGCCAGCAGCAGACGACAGGGGGCTCGGGCTAATGAAAAACTGTTTTTT.

CDR3 sequence (DNA): TGTGCCAGCAGTTTCCTTGGCGGGAGGGGCACAGATACGCAGTATTTT. This translates into CASSFLGGRGTDTQYF. The chain links TRBV27 to TRBJ2-3; 9 nucleotides line up with TRBD2. Germline trimming cut 3 bases from V and 1 base from J; bases unmatched to any gene: 5. Germline values: CDR1 MNHEY, CDR2 SMNVEV (reference sequence). This CDR3 is built from 16 residues.

The V and J genes are TRBV6-5 and TRBJ1-1; 7 positions match TRBD1. The CDR3 is made up of 15 amino acids. Germline V lookup: CDR1 MNHEY, CDR2 SVGAGI. Trimming cost V 5 bases and J 0 bases; bases outside gene matches: 6. CDR3 amino acids: CASSPQTGMNTEAFF. The DNA for the CDR3 is TGTGCCAGCAGTCCCCAGACAGGGATGAACACTGAAGCTTTCTTT.

The genes are TRBV2 and TRBJ1-1; 8 bases map to TRBD1. V lost 2 bases to trimming and J lost 1 base; unmatched junction nucleotides: 3. Per the germline V gene, CDR1 is SNHLY and CDR2 is FYNNEI. CDR3 length: 15 amino acids. CDR3 protein: CASSELGTGNTEAFF. The CDR3 bases are TGTGCCAGCAGTGAACTCGGGACAGGGAACACTGAAGCTTTCTTT.